These 27 T cell receptor beta chains share one sample of origin, sequenced in a study of blood T cell repertoires in COVID-19. Generated by immunoSEQ multiplex PCR, the TCRdb table keeps only in-frame clones and is missing some. Seen here are about 210,000 clones, 70% to 90% observed once, and the top ten hold around a tenth. Sequenced sample: PBMCs or T cells enriched from blood (not recorded which). The receptors were gathered from a man aged 40-49 years who had recovered from COVID-19.

This clone was observed a few times. The rearrangement uses TRBV7-8 and TRBJ1-5; 9 positions agree with TRBD1. The CDR3 consists of 15 residues. Losses at the gene ends were 6 bases for V and 7 bases for J; bases not matched to a gene: 10. Germline loops: CDR1 SGHVS, CDR2 FQNEAQ. Here the CDR3 DNA reads TGTGCCAGCAGGCCCGGGACAGGGACCCCACAGCCCCAGCATTTT. It codes for CASRPGTGTPQPQHF.

This clone was found a few times. The chain joins TRBV20-1 to TRBJ2-2, with 7 bases matching TRBD2. The CDR3 runs 14 residues. Germline V gene lookup returns CDR1 DFQATT and CDR2 SNEGSKA (reference sequence). V trimming: 3 bases; J trimming: 1 base; junction bases outside the gene matches: 2. The CDR3 region is CSASSGLNTGELFF. In DNA, the CDR3 is TGCAGTGCTAGTAGCGGGCTGAACACCGGGGAGCTGTTTTTT.

The rearrangement joins TRBV7-8 to TRBJ2-5; 8 nucleotides line up with TRBD1. The CDR3 loop spans 12 amino acids. CDR1 and CDR2 from the germline V gene are SGHVS and FQNEAQ. The V gene end was trimmed by 8 bases and the J gene end by 5 bases; junction bases not matched to a gene: 4. The CDR3 sequence: CASRQGAETQYF. CDR3 nucleotide sequence: TGTGCCAGCCGCCAGGGGGCGGAGACCCAGTACTTC.

V usage is TRBV3-1 (or the pseudogene TRBV3-2) and J usage is TRBJ2-1; TRBD2 aligns across 8 bases. Germline CDR1 and CDR2: LGHDT and YNNKEL (reference sequence). The CDR3 sequence is 13 residues long. Losses at the gene ends were 8 bases for V and 7 bases for J; bases not matched to a gene: 7. CDR3 residues: CASGPSGRNEQFF. CDR3 in DNA: TGTGCCAGCGGACCGAGCGGGAGAAATGAGCAGTTCTTC.

This rearrangement joins TRBV2 to TRBJ1-5; 7 bases map to TRBD1. The CDR3 extends over 14 amino acids. From germline, CDR1 is SNHLY and CDR2 FYNNEI. With 0 bases clipped from V and 9 bases from J, the junction kept 5 bases outside the gene matches. The CDR3: CASSEAPGGLPQHF. CDR3 nucleotide sequence: TGTGCCAGCAGTGAAGCGCCAGGGGGTTTGCCCCAGCATTTT.

This rearrangement joins TRBV30 to TRBJ1-1; D perhaps matches TRBD1 (6 bases). V lost 0 bases, J lost 5 bases, and 10 bases lay in between. The CDR3 runs to 13 residues. Germline-derived CDR1 and CDR2 are GTSNPN and SVGIG (reference sequence). CDR3 amino acids: CAWSVQGITEAFF. DNA of the CDR3: TGTGCCTGGAGTGTTCAGGGGATAACTGAAGCTTTCTTT.

This clone was seen more than once but under ten times. V usage is TRBV7-2 and J usage is TRBJ1-2; D is ambiguous. The V gene lost 2 bases and the J gene lost 9 bases, with 13 bases spanning the gap. The CDR3 is made up of 13 amino acids. CDR1 and CDR2 from the germline V gene are SGHTA and FQGNSA. The CDR3 bases are TGTGCCAGCAGCTTAAATGGAGCCGGGAGCTACACCTTC. It specifies CASSLNGAGSYTF.

The gene calls are TRBV7-9 and TRBJ1-1; D unresolved. The CDR3 runs 13 residues. Germline CDR1 reads SEHNR; CDR2 reads FQNEAQ (reference sequence). Trimming pared 3 bases from V and 3 bases from J, leaving 8 bases between. The DNA for the CDR3 is TGTGCCAGCAGCTTTGTAGGAGACACTGAAGCTTTCTTT. Amino acid sequence: CASSFVGDTEAFF.

This sequence joins TRBV23-1 and TRBJ2-7, with D uncertain. TRBV23-1 has ORF status, its function being uncertain. The V and J ends lost 11 bases and 0 bases respectively, with 14 bases between them. The CDR3 is 13 residues long. The CDR3 loop reads CARWQASSYEQYF. DNA for the CDR3: TGCGCCCGCTGGCAGGCAAGCTCCTACGAGCAGTACTTC.

V and J are TRBV12-5 and TRBJ1-2; TRBD1 matches at 7 bases. V shed 7 bases and J 4 bases; nucleotides not matched to a gene: 9. This CDR3 contains 14 residues. Germline CDR1 LGHNT, CDR2 FRNRAP. The DNA for the CDR3 is TGTGCTAGTGACATTGCGGGACAGTCCTATGGCTACACCTTC. Translated, it gives CASDIAGQSYGYTF.

This clone was picked up a small number of times. The chain is built from TRBV30 and TRBJ1-5; maybe TRBD1 (6 bases). The CDR3 is 17 amino acids. V was clipped by 2 bases and J by 6 bases, with 23 bases between them. Germline V lookup: CDR1 GTSNPN, CDR2 SVGIG (reference sequence). The CDR3, as DNA: TGTGCCTGGAGTCAACCTCGCGGATGGACAGAGGGTCAGCCCCAGCATTTT. Its protein is CAWSQPRGWTEGQPQHF. The full variable domain, completed using reference TRBV30 and TRBJ1-5, is SQTIHQWPATLVQPVGSPLSLECTVEGTSNPNLYWYRQAAGRGLQLLFYSVGIGQISSEVPQNLSASRPQDRQFILSSKKLLLSDSGFYLCAWSQPRGWTEGQPQHFGDGTRLSIL.

The chain has TRBV12-5 and TRBJ2-1; D is unclear. This CDR3 has 14 residues. The V end was cut by 3 bases, the J end by 3 bases, with 9 bases between. From germline, CDR1 is LGHNT and CDR2 FRNRAP. Here the CDR3 DNA reads TGTGCTAGTGGTTTAACAGTGAGCTACAATGAGCAGTTCTTC. It is translated as CASGLTVSYNEQFF.

The V gene is TRBV6-1, the J gene TRBJ2-7; possibly TRBD2 for D (6 bases). CDR3 size: 15 residues. The V gene lost 3 bases and the J gene lost 0 bases, with 12 bases spanning the gap. The germline gives CDR1 MNHNS, CDR2 SASEGT. The CDR3: CASSDSGVSSYEQYF. For the CDR3, the DNA is TGTGCCAGCAGTGATTCGGGGGTAAGCTCCTACGAGCAGTACTTC.

The gene calls are TRBV4-2 and TRBJ2-3, with D tentatively TRBD2 (7 bases). The CDR3 runs 16 residues. The germline V and J ends were trimmed by 0 bases and 2 bases, with 12 bases remaining between them. The germline V gene encodes CDR1 LGHNA and CDR2 YNFKEQ. Here the CDR3 reads CASSQEGGAHTDTQYF. CDR3 nucleotides: TGTGCCAGCAGCCAAGAAGGGGGGGCCCACACAGATACGCAGTATTTT.

A few counts support this clone. The chain combines TRBV29-1 with TRBJ2-1, with 9 bases matching TRBD1. The junction had 8 bases not matched to a gene; V was cut back by 5 bases and J by 0 bases. This CDR3 comprises 16 residues. Germline V gives CDR1 SQVTM, CDR2 ANQGSEA. CDR3 sequence (DNA): TGCAGCGTTTCCCGGGGGACAGGGAGCTCCTACAATGAGCAGTTCTTC. Translated: CSVSRGTGSSYNEQFF.

The rearrangement joins TRBV2 to TRBJ2-7, with 9 bases that match TRBD2. After removal of 11 bases from V and 2 bases from J, the junction contained 7 bases not matched to a gene. The CDR3 spans 13 residues. CDR1 and CDR2 (germline): SNHLY, FYNNEI. In DNA form, the CDR3 reads TGTGCCTGCGAGCTAGCGGGAACCTACGAGCAGTACTTC. It encodes CACELAGTYEQYF. Looking up the rest from reference TRBV2 and TRBJ2-7 gives the full variable domain: EPEVTQTPSHQVTQMGQEVILRCVPISNHLYFYWYRQILGQKVEFLVSFYNNEISEKSEIFDDQFSVERPDGSNFTLKIRSTKLEDSAMYFCACELAGTYEQYFGPGTRLTVT.

This clone was seen at least ten times. This chain links TRBV14 with TRBJ1-1, with D possibly matching TRBD1 (5 bases). The germline V gene has CDR1 SGHDN and CDR2 FVKESK. The V gene lost 1 base and the J gene lost 4 bases, with 22 bases spanning the gap. CDR3 length: 18 residues. The CDR3 bases are TGTGCCAGCAGCCAAGTACCATTAGGTTGGGGCACCGCCACTGAAGCTTTCTTT. The encoded protein is CASSQVPLGWGTATEAFF.

CDR3 region: CASRTGQAPRQPQHF. Written as DNA, the CDR3 is TGTGCCAGCAGAACAGGGCAAGCCCCCCGACAGCCCCAGCATTTT. This chain uses TRBV6-6 with TRBJ1-5, with D possibly TRBD1 on 6 matching bases. Trimming cost V 6 bases and J 7 bases, with 19 bases left between them. The germline V gene encodes CDR1 MNHNY and CDR2 SVGAGI (reference sequence). CDR3 length equals 15 residues.

The rearrangement joins TRBV12-3 or TRBV12-4 to TRBJ1-1; D might be TRBD1 (6 bases). Trimming cost V 6 bases and J 13 bases, with 18 bases left between them. The CDR3 is 12 amino acids. In DNA form, the CDR3 reads TGTGCCAGCAGCCCCCCGGGGGGGCCGAGTTTCTTT. Translating gives CASSPPGGPSFF.

The chain joins TRBV19 to TRBJ1-1; TRBD1 matches at 11 bases. The V gene end was trimmed by 3 bases and the J gene end by 2 bases; junction bases not matched to a gene: 2. The CDR3 has 15 amino acids. Germline V gene sequence: CDR1 LNHDA, CDR2 SQIVND (reference sequence). This CDR3 is CASSIWTGGNTEAFF. The DNA of the CDR3 is TGTGCCAGTAGTATTTGGACAGGGGGCAACACTGAAGCTTTCTTT.

J is TRBJ1-2 and V is TRBV6-5; maybe TRBD1 (6 bases). CDR1 is MNHEY and CDR2 is SVGAGI in the germline V gene. The length of the CDR3 is 16 residues. The ends were cut back, 0 bases at V and 5 bases at J, with 16 bases in the middle. The CDR3 DNA sequence: TGTGCCAGCAGTTACTCGCGGGGGCGCTTAAAGTATGGCTACACCTTC. Residues: CASSYSRGRLKYGYTF.

This clone was recorded many times. The V and J genes are TRBV19 and TRBJ2-1; 8 bases match TRBD2. The germline CDR1 and CDR2 sequences are LNHDA and SQIVND (reference sequence). After removal of 8 bases from V and 10 bases from J, the junction contained 4 bases not matched to a gene. This CDR3 has 11 amino acids. Here the CDR3 reads CASAAGDEQFF. The CDR3 bases are TGTGCCAGTGCAGCGGGAGACGAGCAGTTCTTC.

The chain is built from TRBV27 and TRBJ1-2; D is perhaps TRBD1 (5 bases). This CDR3 has 15 residues. The ends were cut back, 6 bases at V and 4 bases at J, with 18 bases in the middle. The germline V gene has CDR1 MNHEY and CDR2 SMNVEV (reference sequence). This CDR3 is CASSIAAGWAYGYTF. In DNA form, the CDR3 reads TGTGCCAGCAGCATAGCTGCAGGGTGGGCCTATGGCTACACCTTC.

The gene calls are TRBV27 and TRBJ1-1; D is undetermined. V lost 5 bases and J lost 11, with 15 bases in between. CDR1 and CDR2 from the germline V gene are MNHEY and SMNVEV (reference sequence). The CDR3 sequence is 12 residues long. CDR3 residues: CASSPNRPPAFF. DNA for the CDR3: TGTGCCAGCAGTCCGAACAGACCGCCGGCTTTCTTT.

This clone was seen more than once but under ten times. This chain joins TRBV5-1 and TRBJ2-2, with D tentatively TRBD2 (5 bases). Germline V gives CDR1 SGHRS, CDR2 YFSETQ. CDR3 length equals 14 residues. The V end lost 10 bases, the J end lost 4 bases, and 17 bases lay between the germline ends. CDR3 in amino acids: CAGGKGDGTGELFF. In DNA form, the CDR3 reads TGCGCCGGCGGAAAGGGAGATGGCACCGGGGAGCTGTTTTTT. The whole variable domain, filled in from reference TRBV5-1 and TRBJ2-2, reads KAGVTQTPRYLIKTRGQQVTLSCSPISGHRSVSWYQQTPGQGLQFLFEYFSETQRNKGNFPGRFSGRQFSNSRSEMNVSTLELGDSALYLCAGGKGDGTGELFFGEGSRLTVL.

The chain recombines TRBV7-9 with TRBJ1-2, with 9 bases lining up with TRBD1. Losses at the gene ends were 2 bases for V and 10 bases for J; bases not matched to a gene: 2. Germline V lookup: CDR1 SEHNR, CDR2 FQNEAQ (reference sequence). CDR3 size: 12 residues. The DNA of the CDR3 is TGTGCCAGCAGCTTAAGACAGGGGGACTACACCTTC. As protein: CASSLRQGDYTF.

J is TRBJ1-2 and V is TRBV6-5; 7 nucleotides line up with TRBD1. The CDR3 length is 13 residues. Trimming took 4 bases from V and 7 from J; bases not matched to a gene: 6. Germline V gives CDR1 MNHEY, CDR2 SVGAGI. The CDR3 here is CASSFDRVRGYTF. For the CDR3, the DNA is TGTGCCAGCAGTTTTGACAGGGTCCGTGGCTACACCTTC.